This TCR beta chain was recorded in a study of blood T cell repertoires in COVID-19 (dated by TCRdb to the early 2020s). With respect to the entire study: Samples from collaborators originated in the United States, Italy and Spain and spanned both the acute and convalescent phases of COVID-19. The prospective study material was composed of cDNA or gDNA derived from T cells, B-cell-depleted T cells, or PBMCs. Deeply sampled blood TCRbeta repertoires from subjects exposed to, actively infected with, or recovered from COVID-19 were included in the dataset. The repertoires were released in a freely available public database intended as a resource for research on the immune response to SARS-CoV-2. Samples came from the ongoing ImmuneRACE study (first 160 participants) plus 1,254 subjects from 6 global collaborators. A de-identified subject ID, COVID-19 status, age in years and sex were almost always included in the sample metadata. Where available, HLA class I and class II types were obtained from metadata supplied by the sample provider rather than from assay-based typing. Results the study describes overall, beyond this receptor: The amount of clinical and demographic metadata varied by source and participant and was provided uncurated.

In the case of this clone: Its antigen specificity is not known. No much larger clonotype is one base removed from it; base qualities were not supplied.

TCRbeta CDR3 regions were amplified from genomic DNA using the immunoSEQ Assay, a bias-controlled multiplex PCR. In the paper's pipeline: The number of nucleated cells in each sample was estimated by amplification of reference gene primers within the assay. To quantify the absolute abundance of each unique TCRbeta CDR3 rearrangement, sequence reads were collapsed and filtered. Productive Simpson clonality was computed per sample as the square root of Simpson's diversity index over productive rearrangements. TCRdb took over this immuneACCESS table, retaining in-frame rearrangements with V and J assigned. Such tables are incomplete; in checked studies, under half of the missing clones stem from an unresolved V gene, and the remainder is unexplained. V and J calls and clone size are copied from that table; D and trimming were computed from the DNA. The sample data list about 160,000 clones, and about 86% of these were observed just once. About 9.3% of the sample rests with the top ten.

CDR1 is given as LNHDA and CDR2 as SQIVND, both from the germline V gene (reference sequence). The CDR3 has 18 amino acids, counting the end cysteine and phenylalanine. Solely the CDR3 DNA is kept, with 54 bases framed from the first base. Ends trimmed: V by 7 bases, J by 3 bases; bases unmatched to a gene: 20. One collaborating source in Seattle enrolled patients while the patients were actively infected and followed the patients over time throughout the course of disease. Whole blood was collected in K2EDTA tubes by collaborating institutions according to the institutions' own protocols. For TCRbeta analysis, collaborator samples were shipped as frozen whole blood, as isolated PBMCs, or as DNA extracted from either sample type.

The chain was built from TRBV19 and TRBJ2-7; 8 bases in the junction line up with TRBD1. The receptor was isolated from a woman aged 70 to 79 with COVID-19, enrolled during active disease. Sequenced: peripheral blood. In nucleotide form, the sequence is TGTGCCAGTACCACCGCGGACAGGGCCCCGAAGGGGGGCTACGAGCAGTACTTC. Its translation is CASTTADRAPKGGYEQYF.